Below, 2 T cell receptor beta chains from the same sample are listed, as sequenced in a study of blood T cells in healthy people across ages. A sample-barcoded 5' primer and a J-beta primer mix were used in a second PCR of roughly 7 to 12 cycles. TCRdb reprocessed the 5' RACE reads with MiXCR, giving one entry per CDR3 protein. The table lists about 1.8 million distinct CDR3 sequences, 40% to 55% of them singletons, with over 2% in the top ten. What was sequenced was blood. These receptors came from a woman aged 40-49 years in good health.

Notes on this clonotype: A much larger clonotype is one base distant, so this may be a read error. The chain couples TRBV7-2 to TRBJ2-4; D is unresolved. The CDR3 extends over 14 amino acids. Germline CDR1 is SGHTA and CDR2 is FQGNSA. V gave up 5 bases and J gave up 1 base, with 9 bases separating them. The CDR3 DNA reads as TGTGCCAGCAGCGTAGGGCAGGCCAAAAACATTCAGTACTTC. Its protein is CASSVGQAKNIQYF. Combining the CDR3 with reference TRBV7-2 and TRBJ2-4 gives the whole variable domain GAGVSQSPSNKVTEKGKDVELRCDPISGHTALYWYRQSLGQGLEFLIYFQGNSAPDKSGLPSDRFSAERTGGSVSTLTIQRTQQEDSAVYLCASSVGQAKNIQYFGAGTRLSVL.

The CDR3 sequence: CASSRRHQKGHGNEQFF. For the CDR3, the DNA is TGCGCCAGCAGCCGGCGGCACCAAAAGGGACATGGGAATGAGCAGTTCTTC. The V and J genes are TRBV4-3 and TRBJ2-1; perhaps TRBD1 as D (6 bases). Germline-derived CDR1 and CDR2 are LGHNA and YSLEER. The CDR3 covers 17 residues. The germline V and J ends were trimmed by 4 bases and 7 bases, with 23 bases remaining between them.